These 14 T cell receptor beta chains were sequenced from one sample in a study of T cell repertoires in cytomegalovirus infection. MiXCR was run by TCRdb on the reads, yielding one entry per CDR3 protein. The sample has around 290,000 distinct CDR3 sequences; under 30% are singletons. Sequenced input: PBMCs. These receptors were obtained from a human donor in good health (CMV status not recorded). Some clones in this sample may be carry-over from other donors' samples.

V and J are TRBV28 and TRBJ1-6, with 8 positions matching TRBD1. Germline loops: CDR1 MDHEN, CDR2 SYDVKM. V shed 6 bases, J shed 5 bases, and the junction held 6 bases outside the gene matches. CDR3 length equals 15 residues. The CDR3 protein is CASRPRDRNNSPLHF. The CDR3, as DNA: TGTGCCAGCAGACCCCGGGACAGGAATAATTCACCCCTCCACTTT. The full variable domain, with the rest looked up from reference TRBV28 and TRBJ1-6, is DVKVTQSSRYLVKRTGEKVFLECVQDMDHENMFWYRQDPGLGLRLIYFSYDVKMKEKGDIPEGYSVSREKKERFSLILESASTNQTSMYLCASRPRDRNNSPLHFGNGTRLTVT.

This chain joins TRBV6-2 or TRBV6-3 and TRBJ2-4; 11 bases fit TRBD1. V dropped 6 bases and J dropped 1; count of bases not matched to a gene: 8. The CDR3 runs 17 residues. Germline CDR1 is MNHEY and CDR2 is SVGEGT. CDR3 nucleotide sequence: TGTGCCAGCAGCCGTGGACAGGGGGCACGGGCCAAAAACATTCAGTACTTC. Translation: CASSRGQGARAKNIQYF.

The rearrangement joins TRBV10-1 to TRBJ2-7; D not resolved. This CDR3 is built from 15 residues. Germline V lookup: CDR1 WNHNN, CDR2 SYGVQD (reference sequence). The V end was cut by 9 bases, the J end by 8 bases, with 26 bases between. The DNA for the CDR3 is TGCGCCAGTTTCGCTGACCCAGCCGTCCTTATTAAGCAGTACTTC. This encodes CASFADPAVLIKQYF.

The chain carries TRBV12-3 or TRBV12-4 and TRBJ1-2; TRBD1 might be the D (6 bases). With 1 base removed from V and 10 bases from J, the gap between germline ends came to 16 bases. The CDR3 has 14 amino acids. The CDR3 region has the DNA TGTGCCAGCAGTTTAGGGAGGACGGGGGCTGTCTACACCTTC. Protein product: CASSLGRTGAVYTF.

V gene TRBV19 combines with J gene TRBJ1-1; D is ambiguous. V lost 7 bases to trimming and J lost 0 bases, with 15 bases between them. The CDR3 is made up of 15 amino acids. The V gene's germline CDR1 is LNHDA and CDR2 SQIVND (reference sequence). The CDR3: CASTPNGIMNTEAFF. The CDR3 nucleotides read TGTGCCAGTACCCCGAACGGCATCATGAACACTGAAGCTTTCTTT. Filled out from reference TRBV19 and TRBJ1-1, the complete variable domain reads DGGITQSPKYLFRKEGQNVTLSCEQNLNHDAMYWYRQDPGQGLRLIYYSQIVNDFQKGDIAEGYSVSREKKESFPLTVTSAQKNPTAFYLCASTPNGIMNTEAFFGQGTRLTVV.

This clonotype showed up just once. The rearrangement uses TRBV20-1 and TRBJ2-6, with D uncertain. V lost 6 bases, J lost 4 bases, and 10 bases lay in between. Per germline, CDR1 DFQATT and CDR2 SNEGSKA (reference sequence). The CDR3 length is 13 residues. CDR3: CSALKSGANVLTF. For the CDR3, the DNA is TGCAGTGCCTTAAAGTCGGGGGCCAACGTCCTGACTTTC.

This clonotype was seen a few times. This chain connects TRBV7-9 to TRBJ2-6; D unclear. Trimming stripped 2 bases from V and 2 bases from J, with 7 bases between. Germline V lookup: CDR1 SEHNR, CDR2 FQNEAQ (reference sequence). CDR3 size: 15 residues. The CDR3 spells CASSLSRTGANVLTF. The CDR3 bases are TGTGCCAGCAGCTTATCGAGGACTGGGGCCAACGTCCTGACTTTC.

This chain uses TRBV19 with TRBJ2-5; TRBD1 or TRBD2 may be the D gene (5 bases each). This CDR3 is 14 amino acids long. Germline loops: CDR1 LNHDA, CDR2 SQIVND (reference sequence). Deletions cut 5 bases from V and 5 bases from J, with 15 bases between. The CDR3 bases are TGTGCCAGTAGTGAGGGGCGCAAAATGGAGACCCAGTACTTC. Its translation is CASSEGRKMETQYF. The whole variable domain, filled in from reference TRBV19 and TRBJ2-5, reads DGGITQSPKYLFRKEGQNVTLSCEQNLNHDAMYWYRQDPGQGLRLIYYSQIVNDFQKGDIAEGYSVSREKKESFPLTVTSAQKNPTAFYLCASSEGRKMETQYFGPGTRLLVL.

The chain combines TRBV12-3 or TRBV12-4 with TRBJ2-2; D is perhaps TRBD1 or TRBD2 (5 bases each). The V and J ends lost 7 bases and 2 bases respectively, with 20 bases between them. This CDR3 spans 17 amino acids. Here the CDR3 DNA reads TGTGCCAGCACCCCCCTGGGGACGGGCGGTAACACCGGGGAGCTGTTTTTT. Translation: CASTPLGTGGNTGELFF.

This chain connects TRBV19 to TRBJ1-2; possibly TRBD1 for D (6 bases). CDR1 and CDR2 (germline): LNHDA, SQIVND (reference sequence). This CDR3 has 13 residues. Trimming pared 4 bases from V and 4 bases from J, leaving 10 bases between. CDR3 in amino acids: CASSRDTGYGYTF. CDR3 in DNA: TGTGCCAGTAGTAGGGACACCGGCTATGGCTACACCTTC.

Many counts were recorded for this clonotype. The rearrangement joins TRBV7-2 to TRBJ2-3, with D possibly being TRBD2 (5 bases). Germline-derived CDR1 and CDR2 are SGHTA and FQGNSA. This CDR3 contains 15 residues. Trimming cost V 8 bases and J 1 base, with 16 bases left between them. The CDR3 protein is CASGRVFGGTDTQYF. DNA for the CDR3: TGTGCCAGCGGTAGGGTCTTCGGGGGCACAGATACGCAGTATTTT.

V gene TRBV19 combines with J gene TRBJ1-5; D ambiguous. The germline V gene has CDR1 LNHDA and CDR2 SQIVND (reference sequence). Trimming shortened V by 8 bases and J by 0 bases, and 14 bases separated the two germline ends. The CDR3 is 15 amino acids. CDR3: CASSKGSDSNQPQHF. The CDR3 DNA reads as TGTGCCAGTTCAAAGGGTAGTGATAGCAATCAGCCCCAGCATTTT.

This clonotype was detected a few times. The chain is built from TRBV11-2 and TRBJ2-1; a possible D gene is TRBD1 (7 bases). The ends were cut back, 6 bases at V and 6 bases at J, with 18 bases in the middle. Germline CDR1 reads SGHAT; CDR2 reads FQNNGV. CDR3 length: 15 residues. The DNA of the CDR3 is TGTGCCAGCAGAAGCACCGGGACAGCGGGCAATGAGCAGTTCTTC. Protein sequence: CASRSTGTAGNEQFF. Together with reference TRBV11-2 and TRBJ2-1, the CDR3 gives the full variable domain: EAGVAQSPRYKIIEKRQSVAFWCNPISGHATLYWYQQILGQGPKLLIQFQNNGVVDDSQLPKDRFSAERLKGVDSTLKIQPAKLEDSAVYLCASRSTGTAGNEQFFGPGTRLTVL.

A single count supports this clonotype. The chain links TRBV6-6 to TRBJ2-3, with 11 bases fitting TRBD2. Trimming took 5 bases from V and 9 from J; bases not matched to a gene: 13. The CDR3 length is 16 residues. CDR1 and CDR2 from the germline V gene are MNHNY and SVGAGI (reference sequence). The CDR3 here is CASSTGGLAALSTQYF. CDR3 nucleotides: TGTGCCAGCAGTACGGGGGGACTAGCGGCCCTCTCGACGCAGTATTTT.